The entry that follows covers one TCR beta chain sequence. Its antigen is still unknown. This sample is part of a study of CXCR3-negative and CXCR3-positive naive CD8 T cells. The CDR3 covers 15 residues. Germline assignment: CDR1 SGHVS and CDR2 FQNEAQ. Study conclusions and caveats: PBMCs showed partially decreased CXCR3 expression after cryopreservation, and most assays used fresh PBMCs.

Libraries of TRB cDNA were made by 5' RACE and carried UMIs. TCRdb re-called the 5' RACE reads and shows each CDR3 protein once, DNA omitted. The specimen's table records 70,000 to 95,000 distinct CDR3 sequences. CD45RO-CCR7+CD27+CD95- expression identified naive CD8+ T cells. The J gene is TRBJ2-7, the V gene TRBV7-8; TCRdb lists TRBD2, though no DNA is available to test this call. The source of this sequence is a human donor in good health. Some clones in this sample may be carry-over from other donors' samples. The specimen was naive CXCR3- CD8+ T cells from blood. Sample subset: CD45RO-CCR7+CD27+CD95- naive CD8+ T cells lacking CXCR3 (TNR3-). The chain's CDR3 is CASSETSGSAKEQYF.